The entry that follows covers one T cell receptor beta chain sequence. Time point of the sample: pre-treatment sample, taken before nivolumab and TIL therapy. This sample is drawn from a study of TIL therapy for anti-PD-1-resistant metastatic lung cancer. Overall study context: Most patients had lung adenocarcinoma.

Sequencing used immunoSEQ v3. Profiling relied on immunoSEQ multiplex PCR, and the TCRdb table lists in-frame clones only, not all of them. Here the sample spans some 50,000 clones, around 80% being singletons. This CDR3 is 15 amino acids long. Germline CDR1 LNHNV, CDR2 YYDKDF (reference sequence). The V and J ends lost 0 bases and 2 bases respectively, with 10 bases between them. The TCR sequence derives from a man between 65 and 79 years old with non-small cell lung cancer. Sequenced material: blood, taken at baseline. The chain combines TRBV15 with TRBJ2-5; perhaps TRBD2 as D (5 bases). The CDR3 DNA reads TGTGCCACCAGCAGAGATTTGAGGGCGCAAGAGACCCAGTACTTC. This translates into CATSRDLRAQETQYF. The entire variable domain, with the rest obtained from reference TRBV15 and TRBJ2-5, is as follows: DAMVIQNPRYQVTQFGKPVTLSCSQTLNHNVMYWYQQKSSQAPKLLFHYYDKDFNNEADTPDNFQSRRPNTSFCFLDIRSPGLGDTAMYLCATSRDLRAQETQYFGPGTRLLVL.